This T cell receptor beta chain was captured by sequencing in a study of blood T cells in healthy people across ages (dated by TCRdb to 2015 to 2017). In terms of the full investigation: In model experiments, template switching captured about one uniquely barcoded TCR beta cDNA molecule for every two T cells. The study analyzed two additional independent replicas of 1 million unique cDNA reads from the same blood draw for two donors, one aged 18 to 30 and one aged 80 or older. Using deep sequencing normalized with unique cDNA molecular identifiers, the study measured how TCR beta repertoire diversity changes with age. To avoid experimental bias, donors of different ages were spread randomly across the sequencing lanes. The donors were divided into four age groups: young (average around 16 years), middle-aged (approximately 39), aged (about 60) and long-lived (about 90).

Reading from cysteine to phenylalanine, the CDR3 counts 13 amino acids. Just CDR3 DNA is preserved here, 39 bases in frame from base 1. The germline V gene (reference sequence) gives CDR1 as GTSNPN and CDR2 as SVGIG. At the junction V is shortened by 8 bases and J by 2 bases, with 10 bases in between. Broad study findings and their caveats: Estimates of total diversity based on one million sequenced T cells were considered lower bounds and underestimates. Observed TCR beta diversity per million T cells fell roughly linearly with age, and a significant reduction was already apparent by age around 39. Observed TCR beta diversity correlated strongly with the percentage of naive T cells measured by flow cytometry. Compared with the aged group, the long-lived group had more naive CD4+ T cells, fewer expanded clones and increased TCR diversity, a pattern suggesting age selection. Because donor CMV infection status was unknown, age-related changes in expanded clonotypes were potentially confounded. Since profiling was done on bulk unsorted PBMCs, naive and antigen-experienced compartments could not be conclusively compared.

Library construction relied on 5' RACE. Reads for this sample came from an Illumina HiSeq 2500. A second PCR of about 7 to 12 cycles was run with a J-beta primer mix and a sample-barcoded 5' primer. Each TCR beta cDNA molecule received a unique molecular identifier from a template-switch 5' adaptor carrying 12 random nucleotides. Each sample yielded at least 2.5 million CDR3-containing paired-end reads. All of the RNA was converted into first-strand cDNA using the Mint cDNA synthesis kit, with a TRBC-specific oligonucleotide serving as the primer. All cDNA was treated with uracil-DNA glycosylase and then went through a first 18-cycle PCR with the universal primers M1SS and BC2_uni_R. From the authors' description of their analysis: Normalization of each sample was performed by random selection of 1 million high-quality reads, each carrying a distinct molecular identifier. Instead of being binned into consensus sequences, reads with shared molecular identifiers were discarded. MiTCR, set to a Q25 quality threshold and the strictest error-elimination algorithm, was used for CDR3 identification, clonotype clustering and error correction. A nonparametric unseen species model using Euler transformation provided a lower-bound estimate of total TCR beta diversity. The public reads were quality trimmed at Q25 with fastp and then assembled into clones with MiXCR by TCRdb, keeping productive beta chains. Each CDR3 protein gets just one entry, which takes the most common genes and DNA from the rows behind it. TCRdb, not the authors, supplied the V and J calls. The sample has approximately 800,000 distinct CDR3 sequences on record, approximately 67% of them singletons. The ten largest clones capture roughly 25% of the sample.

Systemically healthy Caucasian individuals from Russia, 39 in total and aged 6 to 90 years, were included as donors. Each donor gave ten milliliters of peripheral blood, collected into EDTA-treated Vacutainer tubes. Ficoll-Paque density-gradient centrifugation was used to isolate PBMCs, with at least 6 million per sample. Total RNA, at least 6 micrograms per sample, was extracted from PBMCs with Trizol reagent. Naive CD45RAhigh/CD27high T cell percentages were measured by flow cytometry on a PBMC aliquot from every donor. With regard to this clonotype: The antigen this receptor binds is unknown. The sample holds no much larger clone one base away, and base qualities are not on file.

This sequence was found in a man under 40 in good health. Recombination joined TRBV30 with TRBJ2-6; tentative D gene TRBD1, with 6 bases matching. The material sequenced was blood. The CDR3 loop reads CAGQGTGANVLTF. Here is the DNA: TGTGCCGGTCAGGGGACTGGGGCCAACGTCCTGACTTTC. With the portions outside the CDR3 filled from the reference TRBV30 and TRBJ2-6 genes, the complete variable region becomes SQTIHQWPATLVQPVGSPLSLECTVEGTSNPNLYWYRQAAGRGLQLLFYSVGIGQISSEVPQNLSASRPQDRQFILSSKKLLLSDSGFYLCAGQGTGANVLTFGAGSRLTVL.